This T cell receptor (beta chain) was found in a study of shared clonotypes between healthy human individuals. The CDR3 is made up of 13 amino acids. Germline V gives CDR1 SGHTA, CDR2 FQGNSA. Between the trimmed V and J ends, which lost 3 bases and 11 bases, there was a span of 16 bases. The data were produced by immunoSEQ multiplex PCR, yet TCRdb's version contains in-frame clones alone and is incomplete. Of 1,400,000 or so clones in the sample, 98% are singletons; the top ten hold 0.3% to 0.45%. The chain recombines TRBV7-2 with TRBJ1-1, with D perhaps TRBD1 (5 bases). Specimen: naive CD4+ T cells sorted from blood. Subset defined: CD45RA+ positively selected. The receptor was derived from a young man in good health. The CDR3 DNA sequence: TGTGCCAGCAGCTTGGGACGCCCGACGGGGGCTTTCTTT. Its protein product is CASSLGRPTGAFF.